Below, 20 T cell receptor beta chains from the same sample are listed, as sequenced in a study of regulatory T cells in long-lasting Graves disease. Library construction for TCR beta used iRepertoire HTBI primers and Arm-PCR of CDR3 regions. TCRdb processed the multiplex PCR reads anew with MiXCR; each CDR3 protein has one entry. The data contain roughly 400,000 distinct CDR3 sequences, over 12% of them singletons. As for time point: newly diagnosed GD, antithyroid drugs for less than 3 months. The authors made the TCR library using RNA they extracted from PBMCs. These data were also reused for a study on T cells in Graves' hyperthyroidism and ophthalmopathy.

Sequenced material: peripheral blood mononuclear cells (PBMCs), taken at new diagnosis, from a patient treated with antithyroid drugs. These TCRs come from a woman between 40 and 55 years old with Graves disease.

In this sample, this clonotype turned up once. A much larger clone is a single base away; this may be a read error. The CDR3, as DNA: TGTGCCTCCCAAGGGGACAGGGCCCCAGATACGCAGTATTTT. It is translated as CASQGDRAPDTQYF. The genes are TRBV28 and TRBJ2-3, with TRBD1 matching 9 bases. V was pared by 11 bases and J by 4 bases, with 10 bases of the junction left unmatched. Germline CDR1 reads MDHEN; CDR2 reads SYDVKM. This CDR3 is built from 14 residues. The variable domain in full, with the rest retrieved from reference TRBV28 and TRBJ2-3, is DVKVTQSSRYLVKRTGEKVFLECVQDMDHENMFWYRQDPGLGLRLIYFSYDVKMKEKGDIPEGYSVSREKKERFSLILESASTNQTSMYLCASQGDRAPDTQYFGPGTRLTVL.

This clonotype came up a few times. This sequence joins TRBV14 and TRBJ2-1; D possibly corresponds to TRBD2 (5 bases). The CDR3 sequence is 19 residues long. CDR1 is SGHDN and CDR2 is FVKESK in the germline V gene. Trimming pared 0 bases from V and 0 bases from J, leaving 18 bases between. CDR3 DNA sequence: TGTGCCAGCAGCCAAGAATGGACCTACGGAGGTAGCTCCTACAATGAGCAGTTCTTC. It translates to CASSQEWTYGGSSYNEQFF.

The chain combines TRBV19 with TRBJ1-5, with a tentative D call TRBD1 (5 bases). Germline lookup yields CDR1 LNHDA and CDR2 SQIVND (reference sequence). Between the trimmed V and J ends, which lost 5 bases and 1 base, there was a span of 12 bases. The CDR3 has 15 residues. The CDR3 DNA is TGTGCCAGTAGTCCAACGGGACGGAGCAATCAGCCCCAGCATTTT. Translation: CASSPTGRSNQPQHF.

This clonotype has at least ten counts. This sequence joins TRBV10-3 and TRBJ1-3; no definite D call. V lost 5 bases to trimming and J lost 4 bases, with 3 bases between them. Germline V lookup: CDR1 ENHRY, CDR2 SYGVKD. The CDR3 is 11 amino acids. In DNA, the CDR3 is TGTGCCATCAGTTGGGGAAACACCATATATTTT. It specifies CAISWGNTIYF.

At least ten counts were recorded for this clonotype. The chain's CDR3 is CASSLVPAKTPHRGLADTQYF. For the CDR3, the DNA is TGTGCCAGCAGCTTAGTTCCGGCCAAAACGCCCCACAGGGGCCTCGCAGATACGCAGTATTTT. V usage is TRBV7-2 and J usage is TRBJ2-3; TRBD1 agrees at 7 bases. V lost 1 base to trimming and J lost 4 bases; unmatched junction nucleotides: 23. The CDR3 runs 21 residues. CDR1 is SGHTA and CDR2 is FQGNSA in the germline V gene.

This clonotype was found a few times. This chain's CDR3 is CASSQDHGYEQYF. In DNA, the CDR3 is TGCGCCAGCAGCCAAGATCACGGCTACGAGCAGTACTTC. The chain is built from TRBV4-3 and TRBJ2-7, with no clear D. The V end was cut by 0 bases, the J end by 3 bases, with 6 bases between. Germline values: CDR1 LGHNA, CDR2 YSLEER. This CDR3 comprises 13 residues.

This clonotype was picked up many times. The rearrangement joins TRBV30 to TRBJ2-7; 7 bases match TRBD2. Germline trimming cut 0 bases from V and 1 base from J; bases unmatched to any gene: 9. The CDR3 covers 16 residues. CDR1 GTSNPN and CDR2 SVGIG come from the germline V gene (reference sequence). The CDR3 DNA follows: TGTGCCTGGAGTGTACCCAGGCTAGCGGCATCCTACGAGCAGTACTTC. It is translated as CAWSVPRLAASYEQYF.

This chain joins TRBV5-6 and TRBJ1-1; D perhaps matches TRBD1 (5 bases). CDR1 is SGHDT and CDR2 is YYEEEE in the germline V gene. Trimming shortened V by 4 bases and J by 4 bases, and 29 bases separated the two germline ends. This CDR3 has 19 amino acids. Here the CDR3 DNA reads TGTGCCAGCAGCCTGCCGGGGGGTTGGGCACGGGAGAGGGGCACTGAAGCTTTCTTT. Protein: CASSLPGGWARERGTEAFF.

This clonotype has at least ten counts. The chain uses TRBV2 and TRBJ1-2; no firm D call. The CDR3 spans 15 residues. Germline values: CDR1 SNHLY, CDR2 FYNNEI. Deletions cut 4 bases from V and 0 bases from J, with 12 bases between. The CDR3 sequence is CASSGIRGSNYGYTF. CDR3 bases: TGTGCCAGCAGTGGCATACGCGGGTCTAACTATGGCTACACCTTC.

CDR3 in DNA: TGCAGTGCCCCAGGGACAGGGGGGGCTGAAAAACTGTTTTTT. This gives the protein CSAPGTGGAEKLFF. The J gene is TRBJ1-4, the V gene TRBV20-1, with TRBD1 matching 11 bases. CDR1 DFQATT and CDR2 SNEGSKA come from the germline V gene (reference sequence). This CDR3 is built from 14 residues. J gave up 7 bases and V 6 bases, and 7 bases lay outside the gene matches.

This clonotype occurred many times. This chain connects TRBV11-3 to TRBJ2-5, with D uncertain. V lost 2 bases, J lost 5 bases, and 6 bases lay in between. The CDR3 totals 12 residues. Germline V gene data show CDR1 as SGHNT and CDR2 as YENEEA. The CDR3 sequence is CASSLNYETQYF. The CDR3 DNA reads TGTGCCAGCAGCTTAAATTATGAGACCCAGTACTTC.

This clonotype was seen only a few times. The rearrangement joins TRBV6-1 to TRBJ2-7; D gene unclear. V was shortened by 7 bases and J by 5 bases, with 15 bases between the two germline ends. Germline loops: CDR1 MNHNS, CDR2 SASEGT. The CDR3 has 13 residues. In nucleotides, the CDR3 is TGTGCCAGCACGCTCTCCGCGACCAACGAGCAGTACTTC. Its protein product is CASTLSATNEQYF.

This clonotype was counted at least ten times. CDR3 DNA sequence: TGTGCCAGCTCACTCTCCGGGACAGAAAGCTCCTACGAGCAGTACTTC. It encodes CASSLSGTESSYEQYF. The gene calls are TRBV18 and TRBJ2-7; TRBD1 matches 7 bases. The CDR3 runs 16 residues. The V gene end was trimmed by 4 bases and the J gene end by 0 bases; junction bases not matched to a gene: 9. The V gene's germline CDR1 is KGHSH and CDR2 LQKENI.

This clonotype has at least ten counts. The chain combines TRBV5-1 with TRBJ2-3; weak D call: TRBD2 (6 bases). The CDR3 spans 17 residues. In germline, CDR1 is SGHRS, CDR2 YFSETQ. V lost 3 bases, J lost 5 bases, and 22 bases lay in between. This chain's CDR3 is CASSSRPGTPSGDTQYF. The CDR3 DNA follows: TGCGCCAGCAGCTCACGACCCGGGACTCCTTCGGGAGATACGCAGTATTTT.

This clonotype was recorded many times. This chain uses TRBV12-3 or TRBV12-4 with TRBJ1-3; maybe TRBD1 (6 bases). This CDR3 contains 22 residues. With 3 bases removed from V and 4 bases from J, the gap between germline ends came to 34 bases. CDR3 nucleotides: TGTGCCAGCAGTTTTGATCCGTCGGGCGCTCGTTGGGGGCAGGGAACAGGAAACACCATATATTTT. Protein product: CASSFDPSGARWGQGTGNTIYF.

In this sample, this clonotype turned up many times. This rearrangement joins TRBV2 to TRBJ1-6, with D unresolved. V lost 4 bases and J lost 8, with 15 bases in between. This CDR3 is built from 15 residues. Germline CDR1 is SNHLY and CDR2 is FYNNEI. This CDR3 is CASSVGLSKDSPLHF. CDR3 DNA: TGTGCCAGCAGTGTAGGGCTGTCAAAAGATTCACCCCTCCACTTT.

This clonotype has at least ten counts. The chain links TRBV6-5 to TRBJ2-7, with D possibly being TRBD2 (5 bases). The V gene lost 1 base and the J gene lost 7 bases, with 8 bases spanning the gap. The CDR3 extends over 12 amino acids. Germline CDR1 reads MNHEY; CDR2 reads SVGAGI. The DNA for the CDR3 is TGTGCCAGCAGTTACTATACGGGGGAGCAGTACTTC. Translation: CASSYYTGEQYF.

The chain employs TRBV9 and TRBJ2-7, with TRBD2 matching over 11 bases. Trimming cost V 6 bases and J 4 bases; bases outside gene matches: 9. The germline V gene encodes CDR1 SGDLS and CDR2 YYNGEE. This CDR3 comprises 15 residues. Written as DNA, the CDR3 is TGTGCCAGCAACGGTAGCGGGAGGGCCGGGTACGAGCAGTACTTC. As protein: CASNGSGRAGYEQYF.

Points on this clonotype: This could be a read error, since a much larger clone is one nucleotide away. The chain has TRBV24-1 and TRBJ2-1; 9 bases agree with TRBD1. The CDR3 has 16 residues. Germline CDR1 KGHDR, CDR2 SFDVKD. V lost 4 bases and J lost 8; bases outside the gene matches: 11. The CDR3 DNA reads TGTGCCACCAGTGAAAGCACAGGGGGCCGGAGGGATGAGCAGTTCTTC. As protein: CATSESTGGRRDEQFF.

For this clonotype: A single base is all that separates this from a far larger clone, so a read error is likely. The chain employs TRBV12-3 or TRBV12-4 and TRBJ2-1; 7 bases match TRBD2. The CDR3 runs to 13 residues. The DNA for the CDR3 is TGTGCCAGCAGTTTTGGAGGGCGGGAGACCCAGTGCTTC. Translating gives CASSFGGRETQCF.